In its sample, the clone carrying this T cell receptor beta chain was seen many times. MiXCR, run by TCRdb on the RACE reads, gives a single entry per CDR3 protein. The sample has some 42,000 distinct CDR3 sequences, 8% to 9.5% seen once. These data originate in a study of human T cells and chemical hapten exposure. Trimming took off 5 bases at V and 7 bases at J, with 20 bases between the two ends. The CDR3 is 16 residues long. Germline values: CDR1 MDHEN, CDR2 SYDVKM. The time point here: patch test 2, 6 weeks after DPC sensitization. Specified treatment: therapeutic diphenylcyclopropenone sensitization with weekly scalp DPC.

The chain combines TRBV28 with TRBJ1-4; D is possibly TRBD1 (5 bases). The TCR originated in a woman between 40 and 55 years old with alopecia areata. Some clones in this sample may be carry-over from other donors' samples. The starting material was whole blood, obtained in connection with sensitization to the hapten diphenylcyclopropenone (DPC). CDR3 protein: CASSRYPREEGEKLFF. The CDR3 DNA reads TGTGCCAGCAGTCGCTATCCCAGGGAGGAAGGTGAAAAACTGTTTTTT.